This T cell receptor (beta chain) appears in the sequencing data of a study of T-cell memory formation after mild COVID-19. TCRdb reanalysed the 5' RACE reads using MiXCR and keeps one entry per CDR3 protein. The table lists some 88,000 distinct CDR3 sequences, more than 20% of them singletons. The V end was cut by 0 bases, the J end by 8 bases, with 7 bases between. Germline V gives CDR1 MGHRA, CDR2 YSYEKL. The CDR3 has 12 residues. The receptor was isolated from a young man who had mild COVID-19 (a few samples of this study predate the infection). Cell type and time point are not known. The sample comprised PBMCs or a T cell subset sorted from them (not recorded which). J is TRBJ1-2 and V is TRBV4-1; D is ambiguous. The CDR3 loop reads CASSQDTRGYTF. The CDR3 nucleotides read TGCGCCAGCAGCCAAGATACTCGGGGCTACACCTTC.